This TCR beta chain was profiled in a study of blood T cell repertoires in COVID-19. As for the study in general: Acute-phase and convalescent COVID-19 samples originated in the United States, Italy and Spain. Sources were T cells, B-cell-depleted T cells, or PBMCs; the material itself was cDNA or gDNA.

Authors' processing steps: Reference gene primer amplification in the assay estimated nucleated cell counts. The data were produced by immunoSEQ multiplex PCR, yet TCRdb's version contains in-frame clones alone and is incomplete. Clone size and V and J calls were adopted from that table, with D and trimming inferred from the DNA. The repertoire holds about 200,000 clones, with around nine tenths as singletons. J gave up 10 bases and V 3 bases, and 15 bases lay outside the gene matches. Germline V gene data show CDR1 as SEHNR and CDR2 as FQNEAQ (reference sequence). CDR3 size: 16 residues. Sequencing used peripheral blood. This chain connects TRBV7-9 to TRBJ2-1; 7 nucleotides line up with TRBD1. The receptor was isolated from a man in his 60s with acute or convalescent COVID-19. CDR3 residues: CASSFQAGQVAREQFF. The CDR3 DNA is TGTGCCAGCAGCTTTCAGGCCGGACAGGTGGCTAGGGAGCAGTTCTTC.